A single T cell receptor (beta chain) is shown here with its context. The entry originates in a study of T cells in Graves' hyperthyroidism and ophthalmopathy. When ophthalmopathy did not progress within 18 months, Graves' hyperthyroidism was considered stable. There are 14 residues in the CDR3. Germline V gene lookup returns CDR1 MDHEN and CDR2 SYDVKM. Trimming shortened V by 6 bases and J by 7 bases, and 15 bases separated the two germline ends. Amplification yielded TCR beta CDR3 regions, with RNA transcripts as the source. RT-PCR in the first round (using the HTBI primer set) targeted the TCR CDR3. TCRdb used MiXCR to reprocess the multiplex PCR reads, holding one entry per CDR3 protein. The sample shows a few hundred thousand distinct CDR3 sequences, around 16% of them seen only once.

This rearrangement joins TRBV28 to TRBJ1-4; the D is unclear. The sample was blood. The sequence derives from a woman aged 30 to 39 with Graves' hyperthyroidism. This chain's CDR3 is CASSFPPGGEKLFF. For the CDR3, the DNA is TGTGCCAGCAGCTTTCCCCCGGGAGGTGAAAAACTGTTTTTT.